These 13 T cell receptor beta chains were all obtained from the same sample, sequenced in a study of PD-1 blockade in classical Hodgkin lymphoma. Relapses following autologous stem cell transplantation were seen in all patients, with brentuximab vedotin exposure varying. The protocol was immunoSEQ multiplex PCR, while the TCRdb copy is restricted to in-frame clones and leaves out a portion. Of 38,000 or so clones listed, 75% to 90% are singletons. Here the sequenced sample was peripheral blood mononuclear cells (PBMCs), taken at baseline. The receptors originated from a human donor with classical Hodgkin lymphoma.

Here the CDR3 reads CASSLSETQYF. The CDR3, as DNA: TGTGCCAGCAGTTTAAGCGAGACCCAGTACTTC. This rearrangement joins TRBV28 to TRBJ2-5; D gene ambiguous. The V gene lost 2 bases and the J gene lost 5 bases, with 3 bases spanning the gap. The germline gives CDR1 MDHEN, CDR2 SYDVKM. The CDR3 is 11 amino acids.

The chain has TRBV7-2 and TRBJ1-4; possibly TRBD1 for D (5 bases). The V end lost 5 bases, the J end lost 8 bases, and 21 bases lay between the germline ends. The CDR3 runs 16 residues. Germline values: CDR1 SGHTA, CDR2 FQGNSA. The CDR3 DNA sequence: TGTGCCAGCAGCAGGGACCGAACCCGCTTGAGGGAAAAACTGTTTTTT. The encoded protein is CASSRDRTRLREKLFF.

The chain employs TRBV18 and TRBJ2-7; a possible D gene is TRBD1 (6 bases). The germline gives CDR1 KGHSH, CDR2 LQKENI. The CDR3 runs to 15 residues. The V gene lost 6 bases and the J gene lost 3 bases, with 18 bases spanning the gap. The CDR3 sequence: CASSFGAGAYYEQYF. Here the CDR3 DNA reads TGTGCCAGCTCCTTTGGGGCAGGGGCATACTACGAGCAGTACTTC.

The DNA of the CDR3 is TGCAGCGTTGCTAGGAACACTGAAGCTTTCTTT. Protein sequence: CSVARNTEAFF. The chain employs TRBV29-1 and TRBJ1-1, with unresolved D. The germline CDR1 and CDR2 sequences are SQVTM and ANQGSEA. V dropped 4 bases and J dropped 1 base, with 4 bases sitting between them. This CDR3 has 11 residues.

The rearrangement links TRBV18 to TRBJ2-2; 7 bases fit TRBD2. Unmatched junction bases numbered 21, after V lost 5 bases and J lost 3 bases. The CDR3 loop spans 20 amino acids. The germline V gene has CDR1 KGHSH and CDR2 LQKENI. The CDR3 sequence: CASSRFFVVYGRRDTGELFF. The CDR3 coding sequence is TGTGCCAGCTCAAGATTCTTTGTCGTATACGGGAGGCGCGACACCGGGGAGCTGTTTTTT. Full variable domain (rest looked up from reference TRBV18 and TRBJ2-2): NAGVMQNPRHLVRRRGQEARLRCSPMKGHSHVYWYRQLPEEGLKFMVYLQKENIIDESGMPKERFSAEFPKEGPSILRIQQVVRGDSAAYFCASSRFFVVYGRRDTGELFFGEGSRLTVL.

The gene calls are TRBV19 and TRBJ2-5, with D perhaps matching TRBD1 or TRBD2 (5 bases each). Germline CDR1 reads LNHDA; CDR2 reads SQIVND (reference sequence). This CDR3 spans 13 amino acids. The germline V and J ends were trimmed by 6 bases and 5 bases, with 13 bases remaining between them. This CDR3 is CASRRGGEETQYF. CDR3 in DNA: TGTGCCAGTAGAAGGGGTGGGGAGGAGACCCAGTACTTC.

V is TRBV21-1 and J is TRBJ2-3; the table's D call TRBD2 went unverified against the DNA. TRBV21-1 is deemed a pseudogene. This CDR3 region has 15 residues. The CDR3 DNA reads TGTGCCAGCAGCATGCGGGGCACTCTCACAGATACGCAGTATTTT. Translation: CASSMRGTLTDTQYF.

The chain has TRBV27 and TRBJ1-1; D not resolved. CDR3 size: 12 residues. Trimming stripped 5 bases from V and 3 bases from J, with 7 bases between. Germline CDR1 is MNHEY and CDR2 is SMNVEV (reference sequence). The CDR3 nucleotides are TGTGCCAGCAGTATGTCGGACACTGAAGCTTTCTTT. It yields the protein CASSMSDTEAFF.

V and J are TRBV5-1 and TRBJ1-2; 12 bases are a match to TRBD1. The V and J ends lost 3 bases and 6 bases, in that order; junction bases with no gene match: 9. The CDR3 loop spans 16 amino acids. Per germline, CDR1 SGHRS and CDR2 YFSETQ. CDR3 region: CASSSITGQGADGYTF. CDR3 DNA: TGCGCCAGCAGCTCGATAACGGGACAGGGGGCGGATGGCTACACCTTC.

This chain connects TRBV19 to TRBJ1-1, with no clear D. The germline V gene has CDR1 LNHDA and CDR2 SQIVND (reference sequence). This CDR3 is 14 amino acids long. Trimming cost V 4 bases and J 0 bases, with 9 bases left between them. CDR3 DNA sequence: TGTGCCAGTAGTAAGACAAACATGAACACTGAAGCTTTCTTT. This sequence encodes CASSKTNMNTEAFF.

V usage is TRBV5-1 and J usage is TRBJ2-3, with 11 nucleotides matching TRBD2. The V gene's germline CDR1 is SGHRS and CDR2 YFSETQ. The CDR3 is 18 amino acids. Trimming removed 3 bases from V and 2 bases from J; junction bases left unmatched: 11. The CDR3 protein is CASSWTGTSGPHTDTQYF. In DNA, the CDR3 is TGCGCCAGCAGCTGGACCGGGACTAGCGGCCCTCACACAGATACGCAGTATTTT.

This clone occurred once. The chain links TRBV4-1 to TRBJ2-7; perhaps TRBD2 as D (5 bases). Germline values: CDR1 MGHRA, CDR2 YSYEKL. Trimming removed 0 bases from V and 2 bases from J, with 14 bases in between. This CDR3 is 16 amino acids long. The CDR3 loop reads CASSQDNRGDTYEQYF. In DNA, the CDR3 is TGCGCCAGCAGCCAAGATAACCGGGGAGATACCTACGAGCAGTACTTC.

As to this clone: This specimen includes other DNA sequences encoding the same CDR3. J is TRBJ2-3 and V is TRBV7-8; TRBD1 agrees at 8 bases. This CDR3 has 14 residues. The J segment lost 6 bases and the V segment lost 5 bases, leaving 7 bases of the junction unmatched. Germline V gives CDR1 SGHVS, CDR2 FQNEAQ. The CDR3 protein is CASSIHRGADTQYF. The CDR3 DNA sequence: TGTGCCAGCAGCATCCACAGGGGGGCCGATACGCAGTATTTT.